The 13 T cell receptor beta chains listed next were all sequenced from one sample in a study of T cell responses to AZD1222 COVID-19 vaccine. Only in-frame clones appear in the TCRdb table, and some are missing; sequencing was by immunoSEQ multiplex PCR. The table includes tens of thousands of clones, 89% detected once. The specimen comprised peripheral blood, sampled 28 days after the second AZD1222 dose. The receptors here all came from an adult who received the AZD1222 COVID-19 vaccine.

The chain joins TRBV12-2 to TRBJ1-4; the table's D call, TRBD1, was not checked against the DNA. TRBV12-2 is flagged as a pseudogene. The CDR3 consists of 15 residues. Here the CDR3 DNA reads TGTGCAAGTCGCTCCCGGACAGCTCCTGACGAAAAACTGTTTTTT. It codes for CASRSRTAPDEKLFF.

Of note for this clone: This specimen includes other DNA sequences encoding the same CDR3. V and J are TRBV28 and TRBJ2-3; 9 bases are shared with TRBD1. The CDR3 spans 14 residues. Germline V gene lookup returns CDR1 MDHEN and CDR2 SYDVKM. The junction had 0 bases not matched to a gene; V was cut back by 1 base and J by 4 bases. CDR3 DNA sequence: TGTGCCAGCAGTTTATACAGGGGGCCAGATACGCAGTATTTT. Protein product: CASSLYRGPDTQYF.

The V call is TRBV13, the J call TRBJ1-1; TRBD1 is a possible D gene (6 bases). This CDR3 region has 17 residues. V dropped 4 bases and J dropped 1 base, with 19 bases sitting between them. Germline lookup yields CDR1 PRHDT and CDR2 FYEKMQ (reference sequence). The CDR3 is CASSSTGLPFPNTEAFF. CDR3 nucleotide sequence: TGTGCCAGCAGCTCCACAGGGCTCCCGTTCCCGAACACTGAAGCTTTCTTT.

This clone was detected only a few times. The CDR3 DNA reads TGTGCCAGCGGTTGGGGCACAGATACGCAGTATTTT. Protein sequence: CASGWGTDTQYF. The genes are TRBV13 and TRBJ2-3; D is unresolved. Germline loops: CDR1 PRHDT, CDR2 FYEKMQ (reference sequence). Trimming removed 8 bases at V and 1 base at J, with 7 bases between. This CDR3 contains 12 residues.

The chain employs TRBV12-3 or TRBV12-4 and TRBJ1-1, with D possibly being TRBD1 (5 bases). Between the trimmed V and J ends, which lost 7 bases and 11 bases, there was a span of 14 bases. The CDR3 consists of 11 residues. CDR3 amino acids: CASTITGGAFF. CDR3 coding DNA: TGTGCCAGCACCATAACAGGAGGGGCTTTCTTT.

The V gene is TRBV9, the J gene TRBJ2-7; D might be TRBD1 or TRBD2, each matching 5 bases. V dropped 1 base and J dropped 6 bases, with 23 bases sitting between them. This CDR3 has 17 residues. CDR1 SGDLS and CDR2 YYNGEE come from the germline V gene. CDR3 amino acids: CASSVMPSGQGLVEQYF. The CDR3 DNA sequence: TGTGCCAGCAGCGTAATGCCCTCGGGGCAGGGCCTAGTCGAGCAGTACTTC.

The chain joins TRBV29-1 to TRBJ1-2; D possibly corresponds to TRBD1 (6 bases). The V end was cut by 2 bases, the J end by 8 bases, with 12 bases between. The germline V gene encodes CDR1 SQVTM and CDR2 ANQGSEA. The CDR3 has 12 residues. The CDR3, as DNA: TGCAGCGTTGAACCCGCCAGGGGCGGCTACACCTTC. Its protein is CSVEPARGGYTF.

The genes are TRBV6-2 or TRBV6-3 and TRBJ2-1; D may be TRBD1 (5 bases). This CDR3 comprises 17 residues. The V end lost 2 bases, the J end lost 0 bases, and 14 bases lay between the germline ends. Germline CDR1 is MNHEY and CDR2 is SVGEGT. CDR3 sequence reads: CASSYQGPKSSYNEQFF. The CDR3 DNA follows: TGTGCCAGCAGTTACCAGGGTCCAAAGAGCTCCTACAATGAGCAGTTCTTC.

This chain joins TRBV18 and TRBJ2-2; D may match TRBD1 or TRBD2 (5 bases each). The germline CDR1 and CDR2 sequences are KGHSH and LQKENI. The CDR3 is 15 amino acids. The ends were cut back, 6 bases at V and 1 base at J, with 12 bases in the middle. CDR3 coding DNA: TGTGCCAGCTCTAACCGGGACGGGAACACCGGGGAGCTGTTTTTT. This translates into CASSNRDGNTGELFF.

The chain joins TRBV11-3 to TRBJ2-1; weak D call: TRBD1 (6 bases). V lost 5 bases, J lost 13 bases, and 15 bases lay in between. The germline V gene encodes CDR1 SGHNT and CDR2 YENEEA. CDR3 length equals 12 residues. This CDR3 is CASSHGGPLQFF. The DNA for the CDR3 is TGTGCCAGCAGCCATGGGGGCCCTCTTCAGTTCTTC.

The chain couples TRBV6-1 to TRBJ1-3, with no clear D. This CDR3 region has 12 residues. CDR1 MNHNS and CDR2 SASEGT come from the germline V gene. The V and J ends lost 2 bases and 8 bases respectively, with 7 bases between them. The CDR3 here is CASSERWYTIYF. CDR3 nucleotides: TGTGCCAGCAGTGAAAGGTGGTACACCATATATTTT.

The rearrangement links TRBV21-1 to TRBJ1-4; no check of the table's D call, TRBD1, against the DNA was made. TRBV21-1 is recorded as a pseudogene. The CDR3 totals 16 residues. The chain's CDR3 is CASSNLWDSTNEKLFF. The CDR3 DNA sequence: TGTGCCAGCAGCAACCTTTGGGACAGTACTAATGAAAAACTGTTTTTT.

The J gene is TRBJ2-2, the V gene TRBV7-3; D unclear. The CDR3 consists of 14 residues. The germline gives CDR1 SGHTA, CDR2 FQGTGA. V was clipped by 8 bases and J by 0 bases, with 10 bases between them. The CDR3 here is CASSWGTNTGELFF. The CDR3 DNA reads as TGTGCCAGCTCCTGGGGTACGAACACCGGGGAGCTGTTTTTT. The entire variable domain, with the rest obtained from reference TRBV7-3 and TRBJ2-2, is as follows: GAGVSQTPSNKVTEKGKYVELRCDPISGHTALYWYRQSLGQGPEFLIYFQGTGAADDSGLPNDRFFAVRPEGSVSTLKIQRTERGDSAVYLCASSWGTNTGELFFGEGSRLTVL.